These T cell receptor beta chains were read from a single sample in a study of OX40 agonist ivuxolimab in advanced cancers. The repertoire was sequenced with immunoSEQ multiplex PCR; TCRdb's copy has only in-frame clones and lacks some. Of fewer than 45,000 clones listed, 89% are singletons. Here the sequenced sample was CD4+ or CD8+ T cells sorted from blood, taken in a trial of the OX40 agonist ivuxolimab. Receptors originate from an adult with an advanced solid tumor such as melanoma, head and neck, liver or kidney cancer. The CDR3 runs from the conserved cysteine through the conserved F or W. A D gene is named only where the DNA matches it firmly. Only part of the rows carry a size: once, few, many, or a class if the clone is expanded.

j_call,d_call,v_call,clone_size,cdr3_nt,cdr3_aa
TRBJ2-1,NA,TRBV6-4,once,TGTGCCAGCAGTGGTGAGGGGTCCTACAATGAGCAGTTCTTC,CASSGEGSYNEQFF
TRBJ2-7,TRBD2,TRBV5-5,NA,TGTGCCAGCAGCTTGGACGCGGGAGGGACTTACGAGCAGTACTTC,CASSLDAGGTYEQYF
TRBJ2-7,NA,TRBV7-9,once,TGCGCCAGCAGCTGGGACAAACCCTACGAGCAGTACTTC,CASSWDKPYEQYF
TRBJ1-4,TRBD1,TRBV4-1,NA,TGCGCCAGCAGCCAATACAGGGGGGGTTATGAAAAACTGTTTTTT,CASSQYRGGYEKLFF
TRBJ2-5,NA,TRBV7-3,NA,TGTGCCAGCAGCTTAACCCACGGCTCTCAAGAGACCCAGTACTTC,CASSLTHGSQETQYF
TRBJ1-5,NA,TRBV10-2,NA,TGCGCCAGCAGTGACTCCCGGGGGGGTTGGATAGATCAGCCCCAGCATTTT,CASSDSRGGWIDQPQHF
TRBJ1-2,NA,TRBV16,few,TGTGCCAGCAGTCTTACGGAGTACTATGGCTACACCTTC,CASSLTEYYGYTF
TRBJ1-1,NA,TRBV19,NA,TGTGCCAGTAGCCTCTACAGGGCCCCCACTGAAGCTTTCTTT,CASSLYRAPTEAFF
TRBJ2-7,TRBD1,TRBV9,NA,TGTGCCAGCAGCAGCCGGGACAGTTCCTACGAGCAGTACTTC,CASSSRDSSYEQYF
TRBJ1-5,NA,TRBV19,NA,TGTGCCAGTAGTATCTCCGACAGTTTTCGCAATCAGCCCCAGCATTTT,CASSISDSFRNQPQHF
TRBJ2-1,TRBD1,TRBV5-6,NA,TGTGCCAGCAGAACGAACAGGGGCTCCTACAATGAGCAGTTCTTC,CASRTNRGSYNEQFF
TRBJ1-1,NA,TRBV5-1,NA,TGCGCCAGCAGCTTGGAGGGTGAAGCTTTCTTT,CASSLEGEAFF
TRBJ2-7,TRBD2,TRBV7-9,once,TGTGCCAGCAGCCCTCCCCTAGCGGGAGTCTACGAGCAGTACTTC,CASSPPLAGVYEQYF
TRBJ1-6,NA,TRBV6-1,NA,TGTGCCAGCAAGGGGAATTCACCCCTCCACTTT,CASKGNSPLHF
TRBJ2-1,TRBD1,TRBV10-3,once,TGTGCCATCAGTGAGTCGTATCAGACAGGGGGCTCCTACAATGCTCGTGTGAGTCAGTTCTTC,CAISESYQTGGSYNARVSQFF
TRBJ2-1,TRBD2,TRBV6-4,NA,TGTGCCAGCAGACTAGCGGGAGAAGACTACAATGAGCAGTTCTTC,CASRLAGEDYNEQFF
TRBJ1-1,NA,TRBV19,NA,TGTGCCAGTAGTACCTCAGGGGAGCTTTCAGCCCTTGAAGCTTTCTTT,CASSTSGELSALEAFF
TRBJ2-3,NA,TRBV5-1,few,TGCGCCAGCAGCGCGGGGGCAGGGAGGACAGATACGCAGTATTTT,CASSAGAGRTDTQYF
TRBJ2-1,NA,TRBV6-1,NA,TGTGCCAGCAGTGATCTTCCCAATGAGCAGTTCTTC,CASSDLPNEQFF
TRBJ1-1,NA,TRBV2,medium-sized,TGTGCCAGCAGTGAGGGACGGAACACTGAAGCTTTCTTT,CASSEGRNTEAFF
TRBJ1-3,NA,TRBV14,NA,TGTGCCAGCAGCCAAGAGACGGGAGTCTTACCTGGAAACACCATATATTTT,CASSQETGVLPGNTIYF
TRBJ2-1,NA,TRBV6-5,NA,TGTGCCAGCAGTTACTACCAGGGGTTAAATGAGCAGTTCTTC,CASSYYQGLNEQFF
TRBJ1-1,NA,TRBV4-1,NA,TGCGCCAGCAGCCCCGCCGGGGGGGAAGCTTTCTTT,CASSPAGGEAFF
TRBJ1-1,NA,TRBV20-1,few,TGCAGTGCCCGCCGGGAGAATGAAGCTTTCTTT,CSARRENEAFF
TRBJ1-2,TRBD1,TRBV4-1,NA,TGCGCCAGCAGCCTGACACAGGGGGCGGGCTATGGCTACACCTTC,CASSLTQGAGYGYTF
TRBJ2-1,NA,TRBV5-5,NA,TGTGCCAGCAGACTAAATCGGGACACGGCCTACAATGAGCAGTTCTTC,CASRLNRDTAYNEQFF